The 3 T cell receptor beta chains below were found in one sample sequenced in a study. MiXCR was run by TCRdb on the 5' RACE reads, yielding one entry per CDR3 protein. The data contain roughly 44,000 distinct CDR3 sequences, just under 30% of them singletons. Sequencing was carried out using memory CD4+ T cells sorted from a lymph node. The subset was: memory CD4+ T cells, CD4+CD45RO+CD25-. The receptors derive from a female donor with breast cancer.

Comment on this clonotype: As the CDR3 is not closed by the conserved phenylalanine or tryptophan, this likely results from a read error. This rearrangement joins TRBV9 to TRBJ1-2, with TRBD1 matching over 7 bases. The CDR3 totals 19 residues. Germline V lookup: CDR1 SGDLS, CDR2 YYNGEE. The junction had 18 bases not matched to a gene; V was cut back by 4 bases and J by 0 bases. The CDR3 spells CASSHPINRGLGANYGYTI. DNA for the CDR3: TGTGCCAGCAGCCACCCGATTAACAGGGGACTGGGGGCTAACTATGGCTACACCATC.

Notes on this clonotype: The CDR3 end shows no conserved phenylalanine or tryptophan, and so a read error is likely. V usage is TRBV28 and J usage is TRBJ2-3; 7 bases are a match to TRBD2. V dropped 4 bases and J dropped 4; count of bases not matched to a gene: 8. Per the germline V gene, CDR1 is MDHEN and CDR2 is SYDVKM. There are 15 residues in the CDR3. The CDR3 coding sequence is TGTGCCAGCAGTTCCTGGGGAGGGGCACCAGATACGCAGTATTTA. Its protein product is CASSSWGGAPDTQYL.

The chain has TRBV3-1 and TRBJ1-6; no clear D. This CDR3 is built from 14 residues. Germline-derived CDR1 and CDR2 are LGHDT and YNNKEL (reference sequence). V was cut by 0 bases and J by 11 bases, with 11 bases left in between. The CDR3 protein is CASSQDWGFAPLHF. The CDR3 nucleotides are TGTGCCAGCAGCCAAGATTGGGGATTTGCACCCCTCCACTTT.